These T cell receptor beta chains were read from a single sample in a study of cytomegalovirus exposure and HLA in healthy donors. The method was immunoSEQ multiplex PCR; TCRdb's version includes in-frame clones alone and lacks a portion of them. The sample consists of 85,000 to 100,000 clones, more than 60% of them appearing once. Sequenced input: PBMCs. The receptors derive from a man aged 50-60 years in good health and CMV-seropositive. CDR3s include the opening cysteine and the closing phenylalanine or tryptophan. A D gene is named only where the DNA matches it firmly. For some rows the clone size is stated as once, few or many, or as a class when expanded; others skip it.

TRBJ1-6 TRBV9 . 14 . CASGKRSIGSPLNF TGTGCCAGCGGTAAACGGAGTATAGGATCACCCCTCAACTTT
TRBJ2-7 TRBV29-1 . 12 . CSVEGQVGKQYF TGCAGCGTTGAAGGACAGGTAGGCAAGCAGTACTTC
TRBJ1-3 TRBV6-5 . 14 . CASSSTQKGNTIYF TGTGCCAGCAGTTCTACCCAAAAGGGAAACACCATATATTTT
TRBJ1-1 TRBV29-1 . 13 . CSVEEDRGQTAFF TGCAGCGTTGAAGAGGACCGGGGACAAACAGCTTTCTTT
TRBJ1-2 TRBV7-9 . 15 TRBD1 CASSSTGGDGYGYTF TGTGCCAGCAGCTCGACAGGGGGTGATGGCTATGGCTACACCTTC
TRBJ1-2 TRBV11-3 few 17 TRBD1 CASSRTIPRGHHYGYTF TGTGCCAGCAGCCGGACTATCCCTAGGGGGCATCACTATGGCTACACCTTC
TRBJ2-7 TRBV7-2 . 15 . CASSVQSAFSYEQYF TGTGCCAGCAGCGTACAGAGTGCTTTCTCCTACGAGCAGTACTTC
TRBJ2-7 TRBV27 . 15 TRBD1 CASKITGGSSYEQYF TGTGCCAGCAAAATAACAGGGGGGAGCTCCTACGAGCAGTACTTC
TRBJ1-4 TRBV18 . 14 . CASSPQGLNEKLFF TGTGCCAGCTCACCACAGGGGTTGAATGAAAAACTGTTTTTT
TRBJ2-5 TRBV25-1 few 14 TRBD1 CASSGDRVDETQYF TGTGCCAGCAGTGGGGACAGGGTAGACGAGACCCAGTACTTC
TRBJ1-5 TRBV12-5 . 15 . CASGVNQGFNQPQHF TGTGCTAGTGGTGTAAATCAGGGCTTCAATCAGCCCCAGCATTTT
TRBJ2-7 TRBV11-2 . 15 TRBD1 CASRNVRDRTYEQYF TGTGCCAGCAGAAACGTGAGGGACAGGACCTACGAGCAGTACTTC
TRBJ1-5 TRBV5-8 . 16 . CASSSSGSVGNQPQHF TGTGCCAGCAGCTCATCAGGGTCGGTTGGCAATCAGCCCCAGCATTTT
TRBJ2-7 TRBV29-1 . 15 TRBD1 CSVLGDRKRDYEQYF TGCAGCGTACTCGGGGACAGGAAGAGGGACTACGAGCAGTACTTC
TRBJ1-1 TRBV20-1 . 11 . CSAAGVSEAFF TGCAGTGCTGCAGGGGTTTCTGAAGCTTTCTTT
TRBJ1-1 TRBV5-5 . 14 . CASSGTTANTEAFF TGTGCCAGCAGCGGAACGACAGCGAACACTGAAGCTTTCTTT
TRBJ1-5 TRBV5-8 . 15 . CASSLGMGGEKPQHF TGTGCCAGCAGCTTGGGCATGGGGGGGGAAAAGCCCCAGCATTTT
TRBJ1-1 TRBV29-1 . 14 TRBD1 CSVVGTGLGTEAFF TGCAGCGTTGTTGGGACAGGGTTAGGCACTGAAGCTTTCTTT
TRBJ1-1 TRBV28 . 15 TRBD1 CASSSIQGVATEAFF TGTGCCAGCAGTTCAATCCAGGGGGTAGCCACTGAAGCTTTCTTT
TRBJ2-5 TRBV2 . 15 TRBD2 CASRILAGGRGTQYF TGTGCCAGCAGAATCCTAGCGGGGGGCCGGGGGACCCAGTACTTC
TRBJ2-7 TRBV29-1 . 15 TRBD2 CSVVRVDGGGYEQYF TGCAGCGTTGTGAGAGTGGACGGCGGGGGGTACGAGCAGTACTTC
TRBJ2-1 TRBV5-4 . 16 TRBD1 CASSINRGSSYNEQFF TGTGCCAGCAGCATAAACAGGGGGAGCTCCTACAATGAGCAGTTCTTC